A selection of T cell receptor beta chains follows, all from one sample in a study of identical twins. TCRdb independently ran MiXCR on the 5' RACE reads; one entry per CDR3 protein. The table has 250,000 to 350,000 distinct CDR3 sequences, more than 8% seen once. These sequences were also reported in another study, on yellow fever vaccine responses in identical twins.

Sequences were obtained from CD8+ T cells sorted from blood. These receptors were collected from a woman between 18 and 29 years old in good health. Both conserved end residues are part of each CDR3. The order of the fields is clone size, D gene, V gene, J gene, CDR3 protein, CDR3 DNA. A D gene is named only where the DNA matches it firmly. A row's size may be missing; if present it is once, few, many or a size class.

once,TRBD2,TRBV7-2,TRBJ2-7,CASSGPGAGVSYEQYF,TGTGCCAGCAGCGGGCCGGGAGCGGGAGTCTCCTACGAGCAGTACTTC
many,TRBD2,TRBV4-2,TRBJ2-1,CASSQAPSGTNEQFF,TGTGCCAGCAGCCAAGCCCCTAGCGGGACGAATGAGCAGTTCTTC
few,NA,TRBV20-1,TRBJ1-1,CSARDRGVTEAFF,TGCAGTGCTAGAGATAGGGGAGTTACTGAAGCTTTCTTT
NA,NA,TRBV20-1,TRBJ2-2,CSARDLGIPRINTGELFF,TGCAGTGCTAGAGATCTTGGAATCCCTCGAATCAACACCGGGGAGCTGTTTTTT
many,TRBD2,TRBV12-3/TRBV12-4,TRBJ2-3,CASSLRLAGGPDTQYF,TGTGCCAGCAGTTTAAGACTAGCGGGGGGGCCTGATACGCAGTATTTT
NA,NA,TRBV30,TRBJ1-1,CAWSVRLTEAFF,TGTGCCTGGAGTGTACGTTTGACTGAAGCTTTCTTT
NA,TRBD2,TRBV11-1,TRBJ2-3,CASSLLSAGLAGVEGTDTQYF,TGTGCCAGCAGCTTGCTCTCTGCAGGACTAGCGGGAGTGGAAGGCACAGATACGCAGTATTTT
NA,TRBD1,TRBV3-1,TRBJ2-7,CASSHLARTGGASSYEQYF,TGTGCCAGCAGCCATCTTGCCCGGACAGGGGGCGCGAGCTCCTACGAGCAGTACTTC
few,TRBD2,TRBV28,TRBJ2-1,CASSSVAGGGYNEQFF,TGTGCCAGCAGTTCTGTGGCGGGAGGGGGGTACAATGAGCAGTTCTTC
NA,NA,TRBV11-3,TRBJ2-3,CASSRRATDTQYF,TGTGCCAGCAGCCGTAGGGCCACAGATACGCAGTATTTT
NA,NA,TRBV7-1,TRBJ2-7,CASSSWVAGDSDSGDRSYEQYF,TGTGCCAGCAGCTCCTGGGTAGCTGGTGACTCAGACAGTGGGGATCGCTCCTACGAGCAGTACTTC
few,NA,TRBV6-1,TRBJ2-6,CASSRYRAGANVLTF,TGTGCCAGCAGTCGCTATCGGGCTGGGGCCAACGTCCTGACTTTC
NA,NA,TRBV20-1,TRBJ2-7,CSAKQVGISYEQYF,TGCAGTGCCAAACAGGTCGGGATTTCCTACGAGCAGTACTTC
NA,NA,TRBV7-9,TRBJ1-4,CASSFQGSNEKLFF,TGTGCCAGCAGCTTTCAGGGGTCTAATGAAAAACTGTTTTTT
few,TRBD1,TRBV6-6,TRBJ2-7,CATHGDRGYEQYF,TGTGCCACCCACGGGGACAGGGGCTACGAGCAGTACTTC
NA,TRBD1,TRBV27,TRBJ2-7,CASSQDRDHFNEQYF,TGTGCCAGCAGCCAGGACAGGGATCATTTTAACGAGCAGTACTTC
few,TRBD1,TRBV9,TRBJ2-6,CASSVDGTGKYVLTF,TGTGCCAGCAGCGTAGATGGGACAGGGAAATACGTCCTGACTTTC
NA,NA,TRBV5-1,TRBJ2-7,CASSLFPGRPDEQYF,TGCGCCAGCAGCTTGTTTCCGGGACGGCCCGACGAGCAGTACTTC
few,NA,TRBV12-3/TRBV12-4,TRBJ2-3,CASSRRGVADTQYF,TGTGCCAGCAGTCGAAGGGGAGTGGCAGATACGCAGTATTTT
few,TRBD2,TRBV28,TRBJ2-5,CASSFGGRDQETQYF,TGTGCCAGCAGTTTTGGCGGGAGGGACCAAGAGACCCAGTACTTC
NA,TRBD1,TRBV27,TRBJ2-3,CASSTDAGTGDATYTDTQYF,TGTGCCAGCAGTACCGACGCCGGGACAGGGGACGCCACTTACACAGATACGCAGTATTTT
many,NA,TRBV5-1,TRBJ1-4,CASRGSKNEKLFF,TGCGCCAGCAGGGGATCGAAGAATGAAAAACTGTTTTTT
few,TRBD2,TRBV13,TRBJ2-1,CASSPWREENEQFF,TGTGCCAGCAGCCCCTGGCGGGAGGAGAATGAGCAGTTCTTC
few,NA,TRBV7-9,TRBJ2-1,CASSSGRGVHNNEQFF,TGTGCCAGCAGCTCAGGCAGAGGGGTCCATAACAATGAGCAGTTCTTC
NA,NA,TRBV7-9,TRBJ1-1,CASSLGVEDTEAFF,TGTGCCAGCAGCCTGGGGGTAGAGGACACTGAAGCTTTCTTT
once,TRBD1,TRBV28,TRBJ1-2,CASSKQGARYGYTF,TGTGCCAGCAGCAAACAGGGGGCGCGGTATGGCTACACCTTC
many,TRBD1,TRBV29-1,TRBJ2-6,CSVETGGPSGANVLTF,TGCAGCGTTGAAACAGGGGGGCCCTCTGGGGCCAACGTCCTGACTTTC
few,NA,TRBV12-3/TRBV12-4,TRBJ2-5,CASSFPSEAFQETQYF,TGTGCCAGCAGTTTCCCGTCAGAAGCGTTCCAAGAGACCCAGTACTTC
many,NA,TRBV27,TRBJ2-3,CASSLWAPTDTQYF,TGTGCCAGCAGTTTGTGGGCGCCGACAGATACGCAGTATTTT
few,TRBD1,TRBV20-1,TRBJ2-7,CSARVGTDHYEQYF,TGCAGTGCTAGGGTTGGGACAGACCACTACGAGCAGTACTTC
many,TRBD1,TRBV5-1,TRBJ2-1,CASSPLGQGLDNEQFF,TGCGCCAGCAGCCCACTGGGACAGGGGCTTGACAATGAGCAGTTCTTC
few,NA,TRBV27,TRBJ1-5,CASGTTRFSNQPQHF,TGTGCCAGCGGAACTACCCGTTTTAGCAATCAGCCCCAGCATTTT
NA,TRBD2,TRBV20-1,TRBJ2-1,CSAWGGATPDNEQFF,TGCAGTGCTTGGGGGGGAGCGACACCCGACAATGAGCAGTTCTTC
few,TRBD1,TRBV27,TRBJ1-2,CASSSGQGYYGYTF,TGTGCCAGCAGTTCCGGACAGGGGTACTATGGCTACACCTTC
few,TRBD1,TRBV6-2/TRBV6-3,TRBJ1-5,CASSYPLGTADNQPQHF,TGTGCCAGCAGTTACCCTCTGGGGACAGCCGACAATCAGCCCCAGCATTTT
NA,NA,TRBV20-1,TRBJ2-6,CSARDWLAGANVLTF,TGCAGTGCTAGAGATTGGCTTGCTGGGGCCAACGTCCTGACTTTC
few,TRBD1,TRBV12-3/TRBV12-4,TRBJ2-4,CASSPGQNLGDIQYF,TGTGCCAGCAGCCCGGGACAGAACCTAGGGGACATTCAGTACTTC
NA,TRBD2,TRBV6-1,TRBJ2-3,CASCPWPSGTDTQYF,TGTGCCAGCTGCCCATGGCCTAGCGGGACAGATACGCAGTATTTT
many,NA,TRBV7-6,TRBJ2-7,CASSPGLTYEQYF,TGTGCCAGCAGCCCAGGACTAACCTACGAGCAGTACTTC